This is a list of T cell receptor beta chains from one sample in a study of blood T cell repertoires in COVID-19. Libraries were prepared by immunoSEQ multiplex PCR; TCRdb keeps only in-frame clonotypes and omits some of them. The table has tens of thousands of clones, 83% seen once; the top ten hold roughly 5%. Material for sequencing was peripheral blood. The receptors originated from a human donor in a cohort sampled during active COVID-19. The CDR3 runs from the conserved cysteine through the conserved F or W. Each record gives: J gene, D gene, V gene, clone size, CDR3 DNA, CDR3 protein. D genes are given only for firm matches. Not every row has a clone size; where given, it reads once, few, many or a size class.

TRBJ1-1,NA,TRBV28,NA,TGTGCCAGCAGTTCCTCGGACGTACCTGGGGGAGGCACTGAAGCTTTCTTT,CASSSSDVPGGGTEAFF
TRBJ1-2,TRBD1,TRBV11-2,NA,TGTGCCAGCAGCTTTGGACAGGGAACCCCTTATGGCTACACCTTC,CASSFGQGTPYGYTF
TRBJ2-5,NA,TRBV7-9,NA,TGTGCCAGCAGCTTCGCTGCGTTTGAGACCCAGTACTTC,CASSFAAFETQYF
TRBJ1-1,NA,TRBV30,NA,TGTGCCTGGGCCAGGGGCCAAAGTCTTGAAGCTTTCTTT,CAWARGQSLEAFF
TRBJ2-5,NA,TRBV7-2,NA,TGTGCCAGCAGCGTCGGACAGAAAGAGACCCAGTACTTC,CASSVGQKETQYF
TRBJ1-2,NA,TRBV14,NA,TGTGCCAGCAGCCACAACGAGGGCTACACCTTC,CASSHNEGYTF
TRBJ2-3,NA,TRBV11-2,NA,TGTGCCAGCAGCTTAGCTGATACGCAGTATTTT,CASSLADTQYF
TRBJ1-1,NA,TRBV28,NA,TGTGCCACAAGAGTCTTGGGAGTTGAAGCTTTCTTT,CATRVLGVEAFF
TRBJ1-3,NA,TRBV7-2,NA,TGTGCCAGCAGCTTAGATTCGGTTTCTGGAAACACCATATATTTT,CASSLDSVSGNTIYF
TRBJ2-3,NA,TRBV24-1,NA,TGTGCCACCAGTGTTACCCCAGGCCACACAGATACGCAGTATTTT,CATSVTPGHTDTQYF
TRBJ2-1,TRBD2,TRBV4-3,NA,TGCGCCAGCAGCCACGCGACTAGCGGGGCGAACAATGAGCAGTTCTTC,CASSHATSGANNEQFF
TRBJ1-5,NA,TRBV29-1,NA,TGCAGCGTCATCCCAAGGGGTGGGAGCAATCAGCCCCAGCATTTT,CSVIPRGGSNQPQHF
TRBJ2-2,NA,TRBV3-1/TRBV3-2,NA,TGTGCCAGCAGCCAAGGAGGCACCGGGGAGCTGTTTTTT,CASSQGGTGELFF
TRBJ1-6,NA,TRBV5-8,NA,TGTGCCAGCAGGATCCAGGGGACCTATAATTCACCCCTCCACTTT,CASRIQGTYNSPLHF
TRBJ1-1,NA,TRBV27,NA,TGTGCCAGCAGTCAGGGGTCTGAAGCTTTCTTT,CASSQGSEAFF
TRBJ1-2,NA,TRBV7-2,NA,TGTGCCAGCAGCTCGGCAGGGGCCCGTCGATATGGCTACACCTTC,CASSSAGARRYGYTF
TRBJ2-1,NA,TRBV7-2,NA,TGTGCCAGCAGCCTAGGAGGCAGCTCACGGGGAAATGAGCAGTTCTTC,CASSLGGSSRGNEQFF
TRBJ2-7,NA,TRBV6-5,NA,TGTGCCAGCAGTTGGGCAGTACACTCCTACGAGCAGTACTTC,CASSWAVHSYEQYF
TRBJ2-2,TRBD2,TRBV10-1,NA,TGCCCCCCCAGTCGGGGGGGGAACACCGGGGAGCTGTTTTTT,CPPSRGGNTGELFF
TRBJ2-2,TRBD2,TRBV6-4,NA,TGTGCCAGCAGTGCGACTAGCCCCGGGGAGCTGTTTTTT,CASSATSPGELFF
TRBJ1-2,TRBD1,TRBV6-5,NA,TGTGCCAGCACTAGAGACAGGGGCTCCTATGGCTACACCTTC,CASTRDRGSYGYTF
TRBJ2-7,TRBD2,TRBV18,NA,TGTGCCAGCTCACCACTAGCGGGGTTGGGTGAGCAGTACTTC,CASSPLAGLGEQYF
TRBJ2-5,TRBD1,TRBV6-4,few,TGTGCCAGCAGCCCCGGGACAGGGGAACAAGAGACCCAGTACTTC,CASSPGTGEQETQYF
TRBJ1-2,TRBD1,TRBV12-5,NA,TGTGCTAGTGGTTCGCCGGACAGGGCAATCTATGGCTACACCTTC,CASGSPDRAIYGYTF
TRBJ2-7,TRBD1,TRBV6-6,NA,TGTGCCAGCAGACCTCGGGACAGGGGCTACGAGCAGTACTTC,CASRPRDRGYEQYF
TRBJ1-1,NA,TRBV5-6,NA,TGTGCCAGCAGCGTTCTACGGGGGGCGCGGACTGAAGCTTTCTTT,CASSVLRGARTEAFF